This T cell receptor (beta chain) was retrieved from a study of T cell repertoires in cytomegalovirus infection. This clonotype has only one observation. Antigen unknown. TCRdb ran MiXCR on the reads and lists one entry per CDR3 protein. There are about 220,000 distinct CDR3 sequences in the sample; around two fifths occur only once, and approximately 59% lies in the top ten. Trimming took 4 bases from V and 0 from J; bases not matched to a gene: 7. CDR3 length equals 17 residues. Germline V gene lookup returns CDR1 LGHDT and CDR2 YNNKEL (reference sequence). V is TRBV3-1 and J is TRBJ2-2, with 8 bases that match TRBD2. The sequenced sample was CD8+ T cells from cultured PBMCs, obtained from culture after CMV antigen stimulation. This sequence was found in a human donor in good health (CMV status not recorded). Some clones in this sample may be carry-over from other donors' samples. CDR3 amino acids: CASSPIGLAANTGELFF. CDR3 sequence (DNA): TGTGCCAGCAGCCCAATCGGACTAGCAGCGAACACCGGGGAGCTGTTTTTT.